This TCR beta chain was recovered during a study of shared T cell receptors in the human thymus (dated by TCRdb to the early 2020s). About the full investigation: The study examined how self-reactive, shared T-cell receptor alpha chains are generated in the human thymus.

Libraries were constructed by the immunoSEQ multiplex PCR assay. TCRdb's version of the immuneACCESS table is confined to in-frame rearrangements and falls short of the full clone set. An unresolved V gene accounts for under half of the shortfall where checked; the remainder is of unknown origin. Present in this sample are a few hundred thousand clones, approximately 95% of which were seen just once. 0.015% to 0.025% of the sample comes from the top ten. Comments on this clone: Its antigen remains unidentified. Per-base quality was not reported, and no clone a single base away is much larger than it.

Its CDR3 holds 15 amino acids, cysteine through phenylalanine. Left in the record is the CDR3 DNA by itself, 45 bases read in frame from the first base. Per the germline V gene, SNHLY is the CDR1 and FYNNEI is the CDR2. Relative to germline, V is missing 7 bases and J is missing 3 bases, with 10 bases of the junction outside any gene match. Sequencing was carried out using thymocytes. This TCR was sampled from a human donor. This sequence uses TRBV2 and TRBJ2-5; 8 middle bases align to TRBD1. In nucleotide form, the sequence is TGTGCCAGCAATCGGACAGGGAGCCCCGAAGAGACCCAGTACTTC. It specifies CASNRTGSPEETQYF. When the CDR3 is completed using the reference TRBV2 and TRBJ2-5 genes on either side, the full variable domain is EPEVTQTPSHQVTQMGQEVILRCVPISNHLYFYWYRQILGQKVEFLVSFYNNEISEKSEIFDDQFSVERPDGSNFTLKIRSTKLEDSAMYFCASNRTGSPEETQYFGPGTRLLVL.